The clone carrying this T cell receptor (beta chain) was recorded at least ten times. The sample is drawn from a study of patients and donors after allogeneic stem cell transplantation. TCRdb used MiXCR to reprocess the RT-PCR reads, holding one entry per CDR3 protein. Of fewer than 12,000 distinct CDR3 sequences listed, 22% are singletons. The CDR3 consists of 16 residues. Germline V CDR1 and CDR2: SGHRS, YFSETQ. The germline V and J ends were trimmed by 1 base and 1 base, with 14 bases remaining between them. V usage is TRBV5-1 and J usage is TRBJ1-1; D is perhaps TRBD1 (6 bases). The receptor comes from a human donor who was either an allogeneic HSCT recipient or a stem cell or donor lymphocyte infusion donor (not recorded which). It is not recorded whose cells these are; they may come from a transplant donor. Sequenced sample: blood, either unsorted or a sorted T cell fraction (not recorded which). The CDR3 sequence is CASSLTAQGPNTEAFF. Written as DNA, the CDR3 is TGCGCCAGCAGCTTGACGGCACAGGGACCGAACACTGAAGCTTTCTTT.